These 18 T cell receptor beta chains were all obtained from the same sample, sequenced in a study of Ad26.COV2.S vaccination and SARS-CoV-2 variants. The treatment: around 19 received Ad26.COV2.S at low or high dose, single or two shots; about 5 received placebo; per-sample allocation not given. Sampling happened 63 days after the first vaccine or placebo injection. Sequencing was performed with immunoSEQ multiplex PCR; in TCRdb, only in-frame clones are kept and a portion is missing. The sample contains roughly 680,000 clones, roughly 90% of which appear only once. The sequenced sample was peripheral blood, obtained in a trial of Ad26.COV2.S vaccine versus placebo. These receptor sequences come from a person aged 18-60 years who received the Ad26.COV2.S COVID-19 vaccine or a placebo.

As regards this clone: One junction end does not reproduce the germline sequence, and a read error may be involved. The genes are TRBV7-9 and TRBJ2-1, with 7 bases identical to TRBD1. CDR3 length: 14 amino acids. CDR1 and CDR2 from the germline V gene are SEHNR and FQNEAQ (reference sequence). CDR3 sequence reads: CASSPRTGYHEQFF. CDR3 DNA: TGTGCCAGCAGCCCCCGGACAGGCTACCATGAGCAGTTCTTC.

The chain combines TRBV6-6 with TRBJ2-1; D is ambiguous. Germline V gene sequence: CDR1 MNHNY, CDR2 SVGAGI (reference sequence). This CDR3 spans 14 amino acids. V was clipped by 2 bases and J by 4 bases, with 9 bases between them. CDR3 amino acids: CASSYMSYYNEQFF. For the CDR3, the DNA is TGTGCCAGCAGTTACATGAGCTATTACAATGAGCAGTTCTTC.

V is TRBV27 and J is TRBJ2-7, with unresolved D. The V gene lost 3 bases and the J gene lost 5 bases, with 17 bases spanning the gap. CDR1 and CDR2 from the germline V gene are MNHEY and SMNVEV (reference sequence). This CDR3 spans 15 amino acids. Here the CDR3 reads CASSLLNRADHEQYF. The DNA for the CDR3 is TGTGCCAGCAGTTTGTTGAACCGGGCAGATCACGAGCAGTACTTC.

The chain combines TRBV6-5 with TRBJ2-5; D is unclear. The V gene lost 2 bases and the J gene lost 1 base, with 8 bases spanning the gap. Germline V CDR1 and CDR2: MNHEY, SVGAGI. The CDR3 consists of 14 residues. The CDR3 loop is CASSYRGSQETQYF. The DNA for the CDR3 is TGTGCCAGCAGTTACCGAGGCAGCCAAGAGACCCAGTACTTC.

The chain couples TRBV6-5 to TRBJ2-1, with 15 nucleotides matching TRBD2. This CDR3 spans 14 amino acids. Germline V gene data show CDR1 as MNHEY and CDR2 as SVGAGI. The V and J ends lost 3 bases and 10 bases, in that order; junction bases with no gene match: 1. The CDR3: CASSYGLAGGEQFF. The CDR3 DNA reads TGTGCCAGCAGTTATGGACTAGCGGGGGGGGAGCAGTTCTTC.

This clone was counted once. V and J are TRBV6-6 and TRBJ2-3; maybe TRBD1 (5 bases). The CDR3 has 14 residues. Germline CDR1 MNHNY, CDR2 SVGAGI (reference sequence). V shed 5 bases and J shed 3 bases, with 12 bases lying between them. The CDR3 nucleotides are TGTGCCAGCAGTCCCCCCAAGGGGACAGATACGCAGTATTTT. This codes for CASSPPKGTDTQYF.

The chain is built from TRBV5-4 and TRBJ2-7; D is possibly TRBD1 or TRBD2 (5 bases each). Between the trimmed V and J ends, which lost 3 bases and 4 bases, there was a span of 5 bases. This CDR3 has 11 residues. The germline CDR1 and CDR2 sequences are SGHNT and YYREEE (reference sequence). CDR3 sequence reads: CASSWGYEQYF. In nucleotides, the CDR3 is TGTGCCAGCAGCTGGGGGTACGAGCAGTACTTC.

The chain employs TRBV5-5 and TRBJ1-1; tentative D call: TRBD1 (6 bases). The CDR3 has 12 amino acids. V was clipped by 9 bases and J by 4 bases, with 13 bases between them. Germline CDR1 and CDR2: SGHKS and YYEKEE (reference sequence). The CDR3 loop is CATSWGATEAFF. CDR3 nucleotide sequence: TGTGCCACCTCGTGGGGGGCCACTGAAGCTTTCTTT.

The chain has TRBV10-1 and TRBJ2-5; the D gene is possibly TRBD2 (5 bases). Per germline, CDR1 WNHNN and CDR2 SYGVQD (reference sequence). The length of the CDR3 is 15 residues. Trimming took 6 bases from V and 1 from J, leaving 15 bases between them. For the CDR3, the DNA is TGCGCCAGCAGCCCCAATTCGGCGGGCCAAGAGACCCAGTACTTC. Translating it yields CASSPNSAGQETQYF.

The chain couples TRBV18 to TRBJ1-6; 8 bases align to TRBD1. Germline values: CDR1 KGHSH, CDR2 LQKENI. The CDR3 length is 14 residues. Losses at the gene ends were 3 bases for V and 8 bases for J; bases not matched to a gene: 3. Here the CDR3 DNA reads TGTGCCAGCTCACCTGGACAGGGCGATTCACCCCTCCACTTT. Amino acid sequence: CASSPGQGDSPLHF. The full variable domain, with the rest looked up from reference TRBV18 and TRBJ1-6, is NAGVMQNPRHLVRRRGQEARLRCSPMKGHSHVYWYRQLPEEGLKFMVYLQKENIIDESGMPKERFSAEFPKEGPSILRIQQVVRGDSAAYFCASSPGQGDSPLHFGNGTRLTVT.

V usage is TRBV6-5 and J usage is TRBJ1-2; 10 bases align to TRBD1. The CDR3 consists of 15 residues. The germline gives CDR1 MNHEY, CDR2 SVGAGI. Germline trimming cut 3 bases from V and 2 bases from J; bases unmatched to any gene: 3. CDR3: CASSYRTGGNYGYTF. The CDR3 nucleotides read TGTGCCAGCAGTTATCGGACAGGGGGGAACTATGGCTACACCTTC.

The rearrangement uses TRBV30 and TRBJ2-1; 8 bases line up with TRBD2. There are 11 residues in the CDR3. CDR1 GTSNPN and CDR2 SVGIG come from the germline V gene (reference sequence). V was clipped by 1 base and J by 13 bases; unmatched bases: 3. The CDR3: CAWSAGGEQFF. CDR3 DNA: TGTGCCTGGAGTGCGGGGGGGGAACAGTTCTTC.

V gene TRBV5-1 combines with J gene TRBJ2-7, with D perhaps TRBD2 (6 bases). CDR1 is SGHRS, CDR2 YFSETQ, per germline. The V end lost 1 base, the J end lost 3 bases, and 17 bases lay between the germline ends. This CDR3 is built from 16 residues. In DNA form, the CDR3 reads TGCGCCAGCAGCTTGTCCCGCGGGACCGATTACTACGAGCAGTACTTC. Translating it yields CASSLSRGTDYYEQYF.

This clone appeared once. The chain carries TRBV7-2 and TRBJ2-1; D remains unclear. The V end was cut by 4 bases, the J end by 6 bases, with 10 bases between. The CDR3 extends over 13 amino acids. Germline V CDR1 and CDR2: SGHTA, FQGNSA. DNA for the CDR3: TGTGCCAGCAGCTCCTTGGGTGTCAATGAGCAGTTCTTC. As protein: CASSSLGVNEQFF.

The chain has TRBV4-2 and TRBJ1-3; 12 bases match TRBD1. CDR1 and CDR2 from the germline V gene are LGHNA and YNFKEQ. The CDR3 consists of 16 residues. Unmatched junction bases numbered 2, after V lost 3 bases and J lost 2 bases. The DNA of the CDR3 is TGTGCCAGCAGCCAGGGACAGGGGGCGGCTGGAAACACCATATATTTT. Encoded protein: CASSQGQGAAGNTIYF.

Remarks on this clone: The same CDR3 also results from other DNA sequences found in this sample. The chain has TRBV5-1 and TRBJ2-7; 8 bases are a match to TRBD1. In germline, CDR1 is SGHRS, CDR2 YFSETQ. The CDR3 length is 14 residues. The V gene end was trimmed by 4 bases and the J gene end by 3 bases; junction bases not matched to a gene: 6. CDR3 loop: CASSLGQGGYEQYF. CDR3 DNA: TGCGCCAGCAGCCTAGGACAGGGAGGCTACGAGCAGTACTTC.

The chain is built from TRBV5-1 and TRBJ1-3; D gene unclear. Trimming removed 0 bases from V and 4 bases from J, with 2 bases in between. Germline CDR1 reads SGHRS; CDR2 reads YFSETQ. The CDR3 has 12 residues. The CDR3 nucleotides are TGCGCCAGCAGCTTGGACGGAAACACCATATATTTT. It yields the protein CASSLDGNTIYF.

The chain uses TRBV19 and TRBJ1-1; possibly TRBD1 for D (6 bases). Germline V gene lookup returns CDR1 LNHDA and CDR2 SQIVND (reference sequence). The length of the CDR3 is 15 residues. Trimming removed 4 bases from V and 0 bases from J, with 12 bases in between. CDR3: CASSSDRRMNTEAFF. Written as DNA, the CDR3 is TGTGCCAGTAGTAGTGACAGGCGAATGAACACTGAAGCTTTCTTT. Full variable domain (rest looked up from reference TRBV19 and TRBJ1-1): DGGITQSPKYLFRKEGQNVTLSCEQNLNHDAMYWYRQDPGQGLRLIYYSQIVNDFQKGDIAEGYSVSREKKESFPLTVTSAQKNPTAFYLCASSSDRRMNTEAFFGQGTRLTVV.